A selection of T cell receptor beta chains follows, all from one sample in a study of identical twins. TCRdb itself ran the 5' RACE reads through MiXCR, one entry per CDR3 protein. The data hold hundreds of thousands of distinct CDR3 sequences, with about 12% observed a single time. This same sample was also part of a study on yellow fever vaccine responses in identical twins.

The sequencing sample was made of CD8+ T cells sorted from blood. The receptors shown here come from a woman aged 18-29 years in good health. CDR3s include the opening cysteine and the closing phenylalanine or tryptophan. A D gene is named only where the DNA matches it firmly. The size field is filled for only some rows; it gives once, few, many or a size class.

d_gene | j_gene | abundance | v_gene | CDR3nt | CDR3aa
- | TRBJ2-7 | - | TRBV27 | TGTGCCAGCTCCGCACAGGGCCTGGCCCGCGAGCAGTACTTC | CASSAQGLAREQYF
- | TRBJ2-4 | - | TRBV3-1 | TGTGCCAGCAGCCCGTGGGAGGGGGCTACCAAAAACATTCAGTACTTC | CASSPWEGATKNIQYF
- | TRBJ2-7 | few | TRBV20-1 | TGCAGTGGTACGAGCGAGGAGGTCACCTTGAACGAGCAGTACTTC | CSGTSEEVTLNEQYF
- | TRBJ2-3 | many | TRBV4-1 | TGCGCCAGCAGCCAGCGGGCCCTAGAAAGTCTGGATACGCAGTATTTT | CASSQRALESLDTQYF
- | TRBJ2-2 | - | TRBV12-3/TRBV12-4 | TGTGCCAGCAGCTCATTGGGCGGGGAGCTGTTTTTT | CASSSLGGELFF
- | TRBJ1-3 | few | TRBV25-1 | TGTGCCAGCAGTGAAGGGAACTCTGGAAACACCATATATTTT | CASSEGNSGNTIYF
- | TRBJ2-1 | few | TRBV27 | TGTGCCAGCAGTCCCCCCCTTACTGGGGGTGAGCAGTTCTTC | CASSPPLTGGEQFF
- | TRBJ2-3 | few | TRBV5-6 | TGTGCCAGCAGCTTGGTAGCGTCGAGAGATACGCAGTATTTT | CASSLVASRDTQYF
- | TRBJ1-6 | few | TRBV27 | TGTGCCAGCAGTTCCCCGAGCAAAAGTGGCTATAATTCACCCCTCCACTTT | CASSSPSKSGYNSPLHF
TRBD1 | TRBJ2-3 | - | TRBV24-1 | TGTGCCACCAGTCCCGCTATCTTCTTCACAGGGGCAGATACGCAGTATTTT | CATSPAIFFTGADTQYF